The entry that follows covers one T cell receptor beta chain sequence. The specificity of this receptor is unknown. No base qualities exist here, and no much larger clone lies one base off it. Taken from the germline V gene, the CDR1 and CDR2 loops are SNHLY and FYNNEI. V is cut by 4 bases and J by 2 bases, and the space between the germline ends is 5 bases. CDR3 length: 12 amino acids, cysteine to phenylalanine. CDR3 DNA is the only sequence kept; it has 36 bases, read in frame from the first base. To estimate absolute template abundance from read counts, synthetic TCR analog templates were spiked into each PCR. TCRbeta CDR3 regions were amplified from genomic DNA with bias-controlled V and J gene primers using the immunoSEQ assay. Sequencing of rearranged TCRbeta segments was done at approximately 20X coverage. On the study's bioinformatics: Sequencing errors were corrected by clustering, and CDR3s were annotated against IMGT so that V, D and J genes could be assigned. Downstream analyses used only productive TCRbeta rearrangements, leaving out any out-of-frame or stop-codon sequences. Clonality was calculated as one minus the Shannon entropy normalized by the log of the number of unique productive sequences. Fisher's exact test with Benjamini-Hochberg correction, at a threshold of adjusted p below 0.01, was used to find clones that differed between time points or between blood and tumor. TCRdb's version of the immuneACCESS table is confined to in-frame rearrangements and falls short of the full clone set. An unresolved V gene accounts for under half of the shortfall where checked; the remainder is of unknown origin. V, J and clone size are taken as reported in that table, and D and trimming were inferred from the DNA itself. This sample lists about 50,000 clones; 80% to 90% were detected once. 8.8% of the sample is held by the ten biggest clonotypes.

This specimen belongs to a study of PD-L1 blockade in urothelial cancer (dated 2017 in TCRdb). In the study overall: All patients started therapy at some point between 2014 and 2016 and received atezolizumab 1,200 mg intravenously every 3 weeks. About 90% of the roughly 29 patients were males with bladder-origin urothelial cancer, and 18 of 29 reported a prior smoking history. Patients had an ECOG performance status of 0 or 1 and had received between 0 and 3 prior chemotherapy regimens. Blood samples were analyzed at 3 weeks after treatment start (second dose) and at 6 weeks after treatment start. Blood samples yielded a median of around 130,000 T cells and more than 80,000 unique TCRs, with median clonality around 0.084. The study, an exploratory multi-omic analysis, examined somatic, immune and clinical correlates of response to PD-L1 blockade with atezolizumab in urothelial cancer. TCR sequencing covered pretreatment tumor samples and matched, serially collected peripheral blood taken before and after atezolizumab treatment. Durable clinical benefit was defined as progression-free survival longer than 6 months, and TCR features were also tested against progression-free and overall survival. In the same patients who had TCR sequencing, pretreatment tumors also underwent whole exome sequencing and RNA sequencing. Durable clinical benefit was achieved by nine patients and was not achieved by 20 patients. Pretreatment blood TCR-seq was available for nearly 30 patients, at least one posttreatment blood collection was obtained for about 24 patients, and tumor TCR-seq was available for about 24 patients.

Broader findings and caveats from the paper: Improved progression-free and overall survival was found to be associated with pretreatment peripheral blood TCR clonality below the median. Among patients with durable benefit, tumor-associated TCR clones showed greater expansion in peripheral blood 3 weeks after treatment started (n ≈ 20, p = 0.022). Because of the small sample size (n of about 30) and the many exploratory analyses performed, the results are intended to be regarded as hypothesis-generating.

This sample's time point label indicates: peripheral blood 6 weeks after treatment start. The cohort comprised about 30 patients with locally advanced or metastatic urothelial carcinoma treated at Memorial Sloan Kettering on a trial protocol. Peripheral blood mononuclear cells were collected pretreatment and during treatment, with between 1 and 8 total time points obtained per patient. The Qiagen DNeasy Blood extraction kit was used to purify genomic DNA from total PBMCs and from tumor samples. Collected pretreatment and during treatment, PBMCs were isolated and stored as previously described. The receptor's source is a man aged 70 or older with urothelial cancer. Sequenced here: PBMCs, sampled around atezolizumab (anti-PD-L1) treatment. The chain joins TRBV2 to TRBJ1-2; there is no confident call for the D gene. The CDR3 protein is CASSAVNYGYTF. In nucleotide form, the sequence is TGTGCCAGCAGTGCTGTAAACTATGGCTACACCTTC.